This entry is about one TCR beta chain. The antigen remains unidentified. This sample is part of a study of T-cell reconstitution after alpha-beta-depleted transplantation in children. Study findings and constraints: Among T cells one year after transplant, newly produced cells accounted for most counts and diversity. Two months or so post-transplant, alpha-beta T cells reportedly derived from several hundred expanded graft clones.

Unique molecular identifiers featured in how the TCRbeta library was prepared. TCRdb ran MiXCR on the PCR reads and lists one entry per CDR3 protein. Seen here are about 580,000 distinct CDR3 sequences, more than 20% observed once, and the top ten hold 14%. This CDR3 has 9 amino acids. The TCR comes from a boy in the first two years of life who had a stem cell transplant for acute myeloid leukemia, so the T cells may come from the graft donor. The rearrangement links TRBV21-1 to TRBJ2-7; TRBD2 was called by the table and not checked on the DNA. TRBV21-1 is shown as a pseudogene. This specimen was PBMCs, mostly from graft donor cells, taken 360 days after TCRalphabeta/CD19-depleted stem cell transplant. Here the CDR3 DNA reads TGTGCCAGCCGCAAGGAGGACGAGGTC. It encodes CASRKEDEV.